This TCR beta chain was sequenced during a study of cytomegalovirus exposure and HLA in healthy donors (dated by TCRdb to between 2016 and 2019). For the wider study: An earlier analysis of several hundred of the donors reported roughly 270 Gb of sequence data and roughly 100 million unique TCR beta sequences from around 200 million T cells. Of the roughly 400 genotyped donors, around 81% fell in the genetic ancestry cluster associated with self-reported Caucasian donors. The number of typed donors differed by locus: about 620-640 for A, B, C, DRB1 and DQB1; approximately 530 for DQA1; approximately 610 for DPA1; and around 450 for DPB1. High-throughput TCR immunosequencing, statistical association of individual TCRs with disease status, and machine learning were combined to predict cytomegalovirus infection status. Every discovery cohort repertoire had been produced on one sequencing platform. Roughly five DR-DQ haplotypes were treated as single units for association and clustering because of strong linkage in the cohort. Using immunosequencing, the study profiled T cell repertoires from some 670 subjects and related those repertoires to cytomegalovirus serostatus. HLA typing included class I and class II loci at four-digit resolution. The study aimed to test whether cataloging public T cell receptors could reveal signatures of past pathogen exposure. Genome-wide SNP genotypes for about three fifths of the roughly 700 donors were used in a later genetic analysis, which treated that subset as a discovery cohort. In the later analysis, no new phenotypic data were used to find candidate immune exposures; instead, reliance was placed on TCR beta sequences and their occurrence across donors. On average, around 240,000 unique TCR beta nucleotide sequences were sequenced per donor among 398 genotyped donors of the cohort, with roughly 19% of those sequences being non-productive. An early release covering roughly 640 HLA-typed donors comprised about 320 gigabases of sequencing data and around 85 million unique TCR sequences. In an earlier analysis of around 540 of the donors, high-throughput TCR beta sequencing was used to judge whether each TCR beta V gene segment behaved as functional or pseudogenic. Donor age, sex, ethnicity and CMV serostatus were compiled together with the repertoire data. In addition to the first cohort of roughly 700 subjects, a separate validation cohort of under 150 different subjects was used. To study patterns of TCR occurrence, a later analysis re-analyzed previously published TCR beta repertoires from around 700 donors and added high-resolution HLA genotyping. Summary of the overall study and its limitations: In a later analysis, the rate of TCR association differed among HLA loci, with DRB1 alleles having the most associated TCRs and HLA-C alleles having the fewest. This cohort had only TCR beta chains sequenced, and the lack of alpha or paired-chain data limited which features could be detected. Some IMGT-functional V segments, including TRBV6-2 and TRBV6-3, could not be told apart with the 87-base-pair reads, so those segments were excluded. A further reported finding was that TCR beta sequences accurately predicted the HLA-A and HLA-B alleles for most subjects in the first cohort. Presence/absence analyses assumed roughly uniform sequencing depth across donors, an assumption that may not hold. A later analysis reported that several top co-occurrence clusters appeared linked to parvovirus B19, influenza, CMV and Epstein-Barr virus. In vitro tests confirmed that three of the cytomegalovirus-associated TCR beta chains recognize cytomegalovirus antigens. In an earlier analysis of some 500 of the donors, most TCR beta V segments were observed in productive rearrangements about 87% or about 30% of the time, broadly matching IMGT annotations. The authors suggested that the approach could potentially be generalized to other disease states and immunological phenotypes. The sequencing pipeline was judged likely to have produced a cluster of highly shared sequence variants as a technical artifact. Correlated functional status among segregating V segments might be attributable to linkage disequilibrium, but an unknown experimental factor could not be ruled out. Because some donors lacked HLA typing at each locus, the association tests relied only on the typed subset. Compared with equally common non-associated chains, HLA-associated TCR beta chains in a later analysis were more clonally expanded and had lower generation probabilities. Over 15 rarely observed V segments, including chromosome 9 orphons, were excluded from the earlier analysis of about 600 of the donors because counts were too low. A later genetic analysis associated a missense DCLRE1C variant with V-gene and J-gene trimming of TCR beta chains, and an independent cohort replicated the association. Compared with the roughly 720-donor mean, donors in an Asian-associated ancestry cluster had fewer N-insertions in productive TCRs, according to a later genetic analysis. Immune exposure information for the cohort was limited to CMV serostatus. In the study, around 160 TCR beta chains were listed as associated with cytomegalovirus. While some public TCRs were present in many individuals, most TCR sequences turned up only very rarely across donors. When HLA alleles, especially DR and DQ, strongly co-occurred, TCR associations were difficult to assign to individual alleles. According to a later analysis, most CMV-associated TCR beta chains appeared to be HLA-restricted, and the HLA associations seemed to be driven largely by CMV exposure. The classifier was reported to diagnose cytomegalovirus status with high specificity and sensitivity in both the original cohort and the validation cohort. A later analysis associated about 16,000 TCR beta sequences with specific HLA alleles at a false discovery rate of 0.05.

In the case of this clone: The target of this receptor is not known. One junction end does not reproduce the germline sequence, and a read error may be involved.

The germline V gene (reference sequence) yields SSHAT for CDR1 and FNYEAQ for CDR2. The CDR3 holds 15 amino acids from the cysteine to the phenylalanine. Of all the DNA, just the CDR3 is kept, 45 bases in frame from base 1. The cohort comprised fewer than 750 healthy bone marrow donors. At the time of sampling, every cohort member was nominally healthy, though immune exposures that went unrecorded were likely present. The donor was CMV seropositive and was included in the group of 250 to 300 seropositive cohort members. Each donor provided a peripheral blood sample, and peripheral blood mononuclear cells were used for TCR beta sequencing. Genomic DNA extraction from the blood cell samples was performed with the Qiagen DNeasy Blood Extraction Kit. Receptors were amplified or captured by the immunoSEQ multiplex PCR assay. The multiplex PCR relied on a mix of 60 forward primers for TCR Vbeta segments and 13 reverse primers for TCR Jbeta segments. A multiplex PCR assay on genomic DNA amplified the CDR3 region of rearranged TCR beta genes. The Illumina HiSeq System was used to sequence the amplified TCR beta libraries as 87-base-pair reads. Concerning the study's data processing: In a later analysis, approximately 74 million unique TCR beta chains were counted across the roughly 670 repertoires, and roughly 11 million of these chains were shared by at least two donors. A nearest-neighbor algorithm error-corrected the raw reads and collapsed the reads into unique sequences, merging closely related sequences to remove PCR and sequencing errors. Alignment of CDR3 sequences to IMGT reference sequences was used to assign V, D and J gene segments. Each retained sequence needed at least a six-nucleotide match to both a V gene segment and a J gene segment. Rearrangements were called productive when the CDR3 lacked stop codons and stayed in frame with V and J; all others were non-productive. Following IMGT convention, CDR3 was defined as the stretch from the second conserved V-encoded cysteine up to the conserved J-encoded phenylalanine. The earlier analysis of fewer than 750 of the donors excluded sequences that lacked an unambiguous match to a single V gene segment. In an earlier analysis of approximately 590 of the donors, a V segment was called functional when productive rearrangements were above 56.7%, and segregating when the standard deviation between donors exceeded 5%. A statistical classification framework was built to diagnose cytomegalovirus status from the catalog of TCR beta chain sequences. In a later analysis, V and J genes were assigned by comparing TCR nucleotide sequences against IMGT/GENE-DB human TR gene sequences. In a later analysis, CDR3 sequences and most-parsimonious VDJ recombination scenarios were assigned using the TCRdist pipeline. In a later analysis, each TCR beta chain was defined by its CDR3 amino acid sequence together with its V-gene family, and reads lacking a unique V-gene family were excluded. A later analysis removed 592 highly shared, low-generation-probability nucleotide sequences to deal with suspected cross-contamination and a sequencing artifact. A later analysis calculated a clonal expansion index for each public chain from normalized within-repertoire ranks of inferred template counts. In a later analysis, generation probabilities were computed using a VDJ recombination model fitted to out-of-frame rearrangements, and the results were checked against IGoR. Hypergeometric tests were used in a later analysis to score TCR-TCR, TCR-HLA and TCR-CMV co-occurrence, with a repertoire-size bias correction applied to the TCR pairs. In a later analysis, false discovery rates were estimated by permuting HLA or CMV assignments 20 times. In a later analysis, co-occurring TCRs were grouped using DBSCAN, and TCRdist sequence similarity was added for clustering within HLA-allele-positive subsets. Repertoires with fewer than 30,000 or more than 120,000 public chains, plus five repertoires with anomalous nucleotide sharing, were excluded from co-occurrence clustering. As stored in TCRdb, this immuneACCESS dataset retains in-frame rearrangements with V and J assigned. A fraction of the clones does not appear; measured against another copy, unresolved V genes explain less than half of the discrepancy, and the remainder lacks a known reason. Clone size and V and J calls were adopted from that table, with D and trimming inferred from the DNA. The sample yields over 130,000 clones; 63% were counted once. Together, the top ten hold roughly 7% of the sample.

This TCR derives from a woman between 55 and 75 years old in good health and CMV-seropositive. Sequencing was carried out using PBMCs. The rearrangement combines TRBV7-7 with TRBJ2-3; 8 junctional bases match TRBD2. The sequenced DNA: TGTGCTAGCAGCTTAGGAGCGGGAGTATTGGATACGCAGTATTTT. This sequence encodes CASSLGAGVLDTQYF.